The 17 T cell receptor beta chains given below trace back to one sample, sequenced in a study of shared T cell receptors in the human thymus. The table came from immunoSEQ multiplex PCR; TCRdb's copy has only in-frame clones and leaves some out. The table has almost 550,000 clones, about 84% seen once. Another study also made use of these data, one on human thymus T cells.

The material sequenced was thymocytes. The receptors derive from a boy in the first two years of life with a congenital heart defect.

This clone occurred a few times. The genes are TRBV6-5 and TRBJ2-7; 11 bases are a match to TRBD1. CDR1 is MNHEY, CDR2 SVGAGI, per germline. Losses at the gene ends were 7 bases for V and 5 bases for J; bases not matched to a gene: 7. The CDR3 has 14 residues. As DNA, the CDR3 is TGTGCCAGCACCCAGGACAGGGGGCGGCACGAGCAGTACTTC. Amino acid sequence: CASTQDRGRHEQYF.

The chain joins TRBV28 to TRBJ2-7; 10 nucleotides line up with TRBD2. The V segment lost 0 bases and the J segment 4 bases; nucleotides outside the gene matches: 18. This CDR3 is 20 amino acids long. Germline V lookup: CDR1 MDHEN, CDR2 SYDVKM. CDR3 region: CASSLWKGRTPGLAPYEQYF. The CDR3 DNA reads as TGTGCCAGCAGTTTATGGAAGGGGCGGACACCGGGACTAGCGCCTTACGAGCAGTACTTC.

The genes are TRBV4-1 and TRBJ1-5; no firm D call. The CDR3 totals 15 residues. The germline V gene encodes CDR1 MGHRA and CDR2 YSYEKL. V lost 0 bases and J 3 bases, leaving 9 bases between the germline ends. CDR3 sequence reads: CASSQDLQNNQPQHF. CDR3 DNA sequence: TGCGCCAGCAGCCAAGATCTCCAGAACAATCAGCCCCAGCATTTT.

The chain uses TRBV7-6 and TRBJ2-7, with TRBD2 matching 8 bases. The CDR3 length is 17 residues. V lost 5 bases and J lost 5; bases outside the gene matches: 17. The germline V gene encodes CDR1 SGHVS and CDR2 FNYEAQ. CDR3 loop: CASSPLQAGVNWNEQYF. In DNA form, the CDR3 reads TGTGCCAGCAGCCCCCTTCAAGCGGGAGTTAATTGGAACGAGCAGTACTTC.

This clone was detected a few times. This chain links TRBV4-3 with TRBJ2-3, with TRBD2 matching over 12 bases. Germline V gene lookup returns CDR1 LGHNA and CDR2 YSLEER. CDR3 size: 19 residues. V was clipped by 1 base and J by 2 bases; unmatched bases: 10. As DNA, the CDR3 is TGCGCCAGCAGCCAAGTCAAGCTAGCGGGAGGGTTGAACACAGATACGCAGTATTTT. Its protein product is CASSQVKLAGGLNTDTQYF.

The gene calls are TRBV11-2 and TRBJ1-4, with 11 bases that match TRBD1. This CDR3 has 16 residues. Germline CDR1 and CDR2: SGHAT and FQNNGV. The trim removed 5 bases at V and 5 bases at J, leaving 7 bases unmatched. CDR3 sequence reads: CASSVGQGGRNEKLFF. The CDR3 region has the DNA TGTGCCAGCAGCGTGGGACAGGGGGGGAGAAATGAAAAACTGTTTTTT.

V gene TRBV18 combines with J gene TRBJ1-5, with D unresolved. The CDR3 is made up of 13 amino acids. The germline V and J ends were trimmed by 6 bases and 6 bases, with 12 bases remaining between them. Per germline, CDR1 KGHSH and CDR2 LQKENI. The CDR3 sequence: CASSSAESQPQHF. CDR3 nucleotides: TGTGCCAGCTCCTCCGCGGAGAGTCAGCCCCAGCATTTT.

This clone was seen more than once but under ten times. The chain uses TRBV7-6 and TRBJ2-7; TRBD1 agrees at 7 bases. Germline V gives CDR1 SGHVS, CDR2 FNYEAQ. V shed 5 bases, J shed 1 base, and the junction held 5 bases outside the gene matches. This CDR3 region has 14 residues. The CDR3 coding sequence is TGTGCCAGCAGCATTGGGACAGCTTCCTACGAGCAGTACTTC. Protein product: CASSIGTASYEQYF.

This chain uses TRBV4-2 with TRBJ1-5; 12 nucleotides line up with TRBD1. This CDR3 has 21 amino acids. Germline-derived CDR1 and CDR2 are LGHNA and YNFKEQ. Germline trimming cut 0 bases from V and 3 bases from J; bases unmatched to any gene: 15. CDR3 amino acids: CASSQDLPGQGARLVNQPQHF. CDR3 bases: TGTGCCAGCAGCCAAGACCTCCCGGGACAGGGGGCGAGGTTGGTCAATCAGCCCCAGCATTTT.

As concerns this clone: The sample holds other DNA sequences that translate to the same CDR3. The CDR3 DNA is TGCAGCGTTGAAGGACAGCCCCTGAACACTGAAGCTTTCTTT. Translating gives CSVEGQPLNTEAFF. The rearrangement joins TRBV29-1 to TRBJ1-1; tentative D call: TRBD1 (5 bases). V was pared by 1 base and J by 0 bases, with 9 bases between. The CDR3 is 14 residues long. CDR1 and CDR2 from the germline V gene are SQVTM and ANQGSEA. Full variable domain (rest looked up from reference TRBV29-1 and TRBJ1-1): SAVISQKPSRDICQRGTSLTIQCQVDSQVTMMFWYRQQPGQSLTLIATANQGSEATYESGFVIDKFPISRPNLTFSTLTVSNMSPEDSSIYLCSVEGQPLNTEAFFGQGTRLTVV.

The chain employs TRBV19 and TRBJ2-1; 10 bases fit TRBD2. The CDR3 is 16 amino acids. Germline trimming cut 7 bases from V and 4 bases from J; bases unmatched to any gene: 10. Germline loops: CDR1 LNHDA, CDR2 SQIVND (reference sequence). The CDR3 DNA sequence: TGTGCCAGTACCGGTAGGGGACTAGCGATTTACAATGAGCAGTTCTTC. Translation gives CASTGRGLAIYNEQFF.

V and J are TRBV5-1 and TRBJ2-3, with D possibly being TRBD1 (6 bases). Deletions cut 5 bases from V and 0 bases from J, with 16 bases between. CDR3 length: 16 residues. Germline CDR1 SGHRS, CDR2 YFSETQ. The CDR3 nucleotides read TGCGCCAGCAGTCCCGCCGGACAGACAAGCACAGATACGCAGTATTTT. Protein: CASSPAGQTSTDTQYF.

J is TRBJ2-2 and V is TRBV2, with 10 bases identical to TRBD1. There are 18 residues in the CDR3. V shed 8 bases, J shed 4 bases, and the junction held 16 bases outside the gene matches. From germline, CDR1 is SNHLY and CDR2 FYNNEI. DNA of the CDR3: TGTGCCAGCGAGGCGTATGGGAGGGACAGGGGAGTCACCGGGGAGCTGTTTTTT. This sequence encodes CASEAYGRDRGVTGELFF.

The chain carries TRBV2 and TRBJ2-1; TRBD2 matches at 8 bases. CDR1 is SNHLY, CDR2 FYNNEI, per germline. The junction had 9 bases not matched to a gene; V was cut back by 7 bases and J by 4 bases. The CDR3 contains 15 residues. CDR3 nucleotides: TGTGCCAGCATGAGCGGGAGCTGCTGTTACAATGAGCAGTTCTTC. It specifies CASMSGSCCYNEQFF.

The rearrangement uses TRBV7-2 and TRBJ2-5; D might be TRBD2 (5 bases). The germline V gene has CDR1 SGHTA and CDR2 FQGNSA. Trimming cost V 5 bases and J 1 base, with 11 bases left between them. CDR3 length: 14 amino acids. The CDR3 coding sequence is TGTGCCAGCAGCCTGGAGGTAGCCCAAGAGACCCAGTACTTC. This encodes CASSLEVAQETQYF. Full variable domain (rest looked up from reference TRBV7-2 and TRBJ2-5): GAGVSQSPSNKVTEKGKDVELRCDPISGHTALYWYRQSLGQGLEFLIYFQGNSAPDKSGLPSDRFSAERTGGSVSTLTIQRTQQEDSAVYLCASSLEVAQETQYFGPGTRLLVL.

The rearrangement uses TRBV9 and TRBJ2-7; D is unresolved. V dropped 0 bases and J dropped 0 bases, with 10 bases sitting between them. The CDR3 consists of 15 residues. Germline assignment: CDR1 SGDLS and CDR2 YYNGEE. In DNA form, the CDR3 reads TGTGCCAGCAGCGTAGGTGATCCCAGCTCCTACGAGCAGTACTTC. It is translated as CASSVGDPSSYEQYF.

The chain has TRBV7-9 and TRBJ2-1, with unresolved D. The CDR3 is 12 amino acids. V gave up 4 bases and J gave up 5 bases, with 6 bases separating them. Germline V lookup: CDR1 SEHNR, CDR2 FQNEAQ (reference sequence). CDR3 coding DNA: TGTGCCAGCAGCTCTTCCCACAATGAGCAGTTCTTC. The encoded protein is CASSSSHNEQFF.